Following are 17 T cell receptor beta chains from one sample sequenced in a study of OX40 agonist ivuxolimab in advanced cancers. Libraries were prepared by immunoSEQ multiplex PCR; TCRdb keeps only in-frame clonotypes and omits some of them. The repertoire holds about 41,000 clones, approximately 87% seen once, with 3% to 4% in the top ten. The sequences come from CD4+ or CD8+ T cells sorted from blood, collected in a trial of the OX40 agonist ivuxolimab. These receptors were obtained from an adult with an advanced solid tumor such as melanoma, head and neck, liver or kidney cancer.

V usage is TRBV7-2 and J usage is TRBJ2-7; D is undetermined. CDR3 size: 14 residues. Trimming cost V 2 bases and J 0 bases, with 8 bases left between them. Germline V gives CDR1 SGHTA, CDR2 FQGNSA. The CDR3 bases are TGTGCCAGCAGCTTACCCTCCGGCTCCTACGAGCAGTACTTC. Protein sequence: CASSLPSGSYEQYF.

The V and J genes are TRBV7-9 and TRBJ1-2; D gene uncertain. The CDR3 has 11 amino acids. Germline loops: CDR1 SEHNR, CDR2 FQNEAQ (reference sequence). Between the trimmed V and J ends, which lost 5 bases and 8 bases, there was a span of 9 bases. The CDR3 loop is CASSNSEGYTF. The DNA of the CDR3 is TGTGCCAGCAGCAACTCGGAGGGCTACACCTTC.

The rearrangement links TRBV11-3 to TRBJ2-3; D gene uncertain. Germline loops: CDR1 SGHNT, CDR2 YENEEA. The CDR3 is 14 residues long. V shed 0 bases and J shed 5 bases, with 9 bases lying between them. CDR3 in amino acids: CASSLDPGVDTQYF. In DNA, the CDR3 is TGTGCCAGCAGCTTAGATCCGGGCGTAGATACGCAGTATTTT.

The CDR3 nucleotides read TGTGCCAGTACCGGGATCAATGAAAAACTGTTTTTT. This translates into CASTGINEKLFF. The chain joins TRBV28 to TRBJ1-4, with no clear D. The germline V gene has CDR1 MDHEN and CDR2 SYDVKM. V was cut by 9 bases and J by 5 bases, with 10 bases left in between. The CDR3 loop spans 12 amino acids.

The chain recombines TRBV19 with TRBJ2-1; D gene uncertain. The CDR3 contains 11 residues. Trimming cost V 3 bases and J 6 bases, with 3 bases left between them. Germline CDR1 reads LNHDA; CDR2 reads SQIVND (reference sequence). CDR3 bases: TGTGCCAGTAGTATCTTCAATGAGCAGTTCTTC. Residues: CASSIFNEQFF.

This chain connects TRBV5-1 to TRBJ2-7, with 12 bases matching TRBD2. Germline CDR1 and CDR2: SGHRS and YFSETQ. J was trimmed by 6 bases and V by 1 base; bases with no gene match: 2. This CDR3 comprises 14 residues. This CDR3 reads CASSLRLAGAEQYF. The CDR3 bases are TGCGCCAGCAGCTTGAGACTAGCGGGAGCCGAGCAGTACTTC.

This clone has just one count. The V gene is TRBV6-5, the J gene TRBJ2-1; 8 bases are a match to TRBD2. V lost 2 bases, J lost 0 bases, and 0 bases stayed unmatched. Germline CDR1 is MNHEY and CDR2 is SVGAGI. This CDR3 spans 15 amino acids. The DNA for the CDR3 is TGTGCCAGCAGTTACAGCGGGAGCTCCTACAATGAGCAGTTCTTC. Protein product: CASSYSGSSYNEQFF.

The CDR3 spells CASSFDRGNYEQYF. For the CDR3, the DNA is TGCGCCAGCAGCTTCGACAGGGGAAACTACGAGCAGTACTTC. The chain couples TRBV5-1 to TRBJ2-7; 8 nucleotides agree with TRBD1. This CDR3 has 14 residues. Losses at the gene ends were 2 bases for V and 3 bases for J; bases not matched to a gene: 4. Per the germline V gene, CDR1 is SGHRS and CDR2 is YFSETQ. Full variable domain (remainder filled in from reference TRBV5-1 and TRBJ2-7): KAGVTQTPRYLIKTRGQQVTLSCSPISGHRSVSWYQQTPGQGLQFLFEYFSETQRNKGNFPGRFSGRQFSNSRSEMNVSTLELGDSALYLCASSFDRGNYEQYFGPGTRLTVT.

The V call is TRBV6-4, the J call TRBJ1-4; D not resolved. Germline CDR1 and CDR2: MRHNA and SNTAGT. There are 12 residues in the CDR3. Trimming left V 9 bases short and J 6 bases short, with 11 bases between. Here the CDR3 DNA reads TGTGCCAGTCATATTGTTGATGAAAAACTGTTTTTT. It specifies CASHIVDEKLFF.

The chain joins TRBV2 to TRBJ2-1, with D unresolved. The V end was cut by 6 bases, the J end by 3 bases, with 3 bases between. CDR3 length: 11 residues. Germline V gives CDR1 SNHLY, CDR2 FYNNEI. The DNA for the CDR3 is TGTGCCAGCAGCCTCTACAATGAGCAGTTCTTC. Translating it yields CASSLYNEQFF.

The chain employs TRBV19 and TRBJ1-4; D gene uncertain. The CDR3 totals 15 residues. V was clipped by 5 bases and J by 3 bases, with 13 bases between them. Germline V gene sequence: CDR1 LNHDA, CDR2 SQIVND (reference sequence). DNA for the CDR3: TGTGCCAGTAGTTCCGGACGGATAGCTAATGAAAAACTGTTTTTT. This gives the protein CASSSGRIANEKLFF.

The chain joins TRBV7-6 to TRBJ2-3; perhaps TRBD2 as D (5 bases). The CDR3 is 14 amino acids. Trimming took 0 bases from V and 4 from J, leaving 8 bases between them. Germline V gene data show CDR1 as SGHVS and CDR2 as FNYEAQ. The CDR3 DNA is TGTGCCAGCAGCTTAGCGGGAGCGGCAGATACGCAGTATTTT. Translating gives CASSLAGAADTQYF.

DNA for the CDR3: TGTGCCATCAGTCCCAGGGAAAATGAAAAACTGTTTTTT. Its translation: CAISPRENEKLFF. The genes are TRBV10-3 and TRBJ1-4, with D tentatively TRBD1 (5 bases). Looked up from germline, CDR1 is ENHRY and CDR2 is SYGVKD. Trimming pared 5 bases from V and 5 bases from J, leaving 9 bases between. This CDR3 has 13 amino acids.

The rearrangement uses TRBV6-5 and TRBJ1-1; no reliable D call. There are 13 residues in the CDR3. Germline assignment: CDR1 MNHEY and CDR2 SVGAGI. Trimming shortened V by 5 bases and J by 1 base, and 8 bases separated the two germline ends. The CDR3 sequence is CASSPASNTEAFF. Written as DNA, the CDR3 is TGTGCCAGCAGTCCGGCCTCGAACACTGAAGCTTTCTTT.

The V and J genes are TRBV11-3 and TRBJ2-7, with D perhaps matching TRBD2 (5 bases). Trimming removed 3 bases from V and 6 bases from J, with 15 bases in between. The V gene's germline CDR1 is SGHNT and CDR2 YENEEA. CDR3 length: 14 residues. CDR3 protein: CASSFRLASREQYF. DNA of the CDR3: TGTGCCAGCAGCTTTAGGTTAGCGAGTCGCGAGCAGTACTTC.

The chain is built from TRBV15 and TRBJ2-1; TRBD2 might be the D (5 bases). This CDR3 has 11 residues. Trimming shortened V by 4 bases and J by 10 bases, and 8 bases separated the two germline ends. Germline V gene data show CDR1 as LNHNV and CDR2 as YYDKDF (reference sequence). The DNA of the CDR3 is TGTGCCACCAGCATCCGCGGGGAGCAGTTCTTC. Protein sequence: CATSIRGEQFF.

This clone was observed once. The chain couples TRBV5-5 to TRBJ1-6; D gene uncertain. V was clipped by 1 base and J by 7 bases, with 0 bases between them. The CDR3 is made up of 11 amino acids. Germline values: CDR1 SGHKS, CDR2 YYEKEE (reference sequence). This CDR3 is CASSLNSPLHF. As DNA, the CDR3 is TGTGCCAGCAGCTTGAATTCACCCCTCCACTTT. Variable domain in full (rest from reference TRBV5-5 and TRBJ1-6): DAGVTQSPTHLIKTRGQQVTLRCSPISGHKSVSWYQQVLGQGPQFIFQYYEKEERGRGNFPDRFSARQFPNYSSELNVNALLLGDSALYLCASSLNSPLHFGNGTRLTVT.